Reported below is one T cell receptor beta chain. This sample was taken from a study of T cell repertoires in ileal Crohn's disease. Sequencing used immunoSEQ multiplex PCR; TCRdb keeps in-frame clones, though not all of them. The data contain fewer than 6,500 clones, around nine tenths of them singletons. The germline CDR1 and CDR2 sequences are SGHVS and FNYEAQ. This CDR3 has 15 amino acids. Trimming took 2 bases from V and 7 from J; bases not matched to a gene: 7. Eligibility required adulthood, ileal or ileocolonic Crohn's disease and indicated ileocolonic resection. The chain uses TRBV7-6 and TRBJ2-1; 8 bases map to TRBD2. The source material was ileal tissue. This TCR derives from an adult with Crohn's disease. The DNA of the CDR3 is TGTGCCAGCAGCTTACTTGGCGGGGGGTGGAATGAGCAGTTCTTC. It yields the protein CASSLLGGGWNEQFF.